The T cell receptor beta chain described here comes from a study of cytomegalovirus exposure and HLA in healthy donors. This clone was detected a few times. The PCR had 60 Vbeta and 13 Jbeta primers. Data came from immunoSEQ multiplex PCR; TCRdb stores just in-frame clones and leaves some out. The sample includes 110,000 or so clones, roughly 80% of them seen just once. Whereas donors were nominally healthy upon sampling, unrecorded immune exposures were probable. The sample taken for sequencing was PBMCs. This clonotype originated in a woman aged 25 to 39 in good health and CMV-seropositive.

The CDR3 DNA reads TGTGCCAGCAGCCGGACGACAGGGGCGGGCGGAAACACCATATATTTT. Residues: CASSRTTGAGGNTIYF. This chain links TRBV5-5 with TRBJ1-3; TRBD1 agrees at 8 bases. Germline V gene data show CDR1 as SGHKS and CDR2 as YYEKEE (reference sequence). V lost 4 bases to trimming and J lost 4 bases; unmatched junction nucleotides: 10. CDR3 length equals 16 residues.